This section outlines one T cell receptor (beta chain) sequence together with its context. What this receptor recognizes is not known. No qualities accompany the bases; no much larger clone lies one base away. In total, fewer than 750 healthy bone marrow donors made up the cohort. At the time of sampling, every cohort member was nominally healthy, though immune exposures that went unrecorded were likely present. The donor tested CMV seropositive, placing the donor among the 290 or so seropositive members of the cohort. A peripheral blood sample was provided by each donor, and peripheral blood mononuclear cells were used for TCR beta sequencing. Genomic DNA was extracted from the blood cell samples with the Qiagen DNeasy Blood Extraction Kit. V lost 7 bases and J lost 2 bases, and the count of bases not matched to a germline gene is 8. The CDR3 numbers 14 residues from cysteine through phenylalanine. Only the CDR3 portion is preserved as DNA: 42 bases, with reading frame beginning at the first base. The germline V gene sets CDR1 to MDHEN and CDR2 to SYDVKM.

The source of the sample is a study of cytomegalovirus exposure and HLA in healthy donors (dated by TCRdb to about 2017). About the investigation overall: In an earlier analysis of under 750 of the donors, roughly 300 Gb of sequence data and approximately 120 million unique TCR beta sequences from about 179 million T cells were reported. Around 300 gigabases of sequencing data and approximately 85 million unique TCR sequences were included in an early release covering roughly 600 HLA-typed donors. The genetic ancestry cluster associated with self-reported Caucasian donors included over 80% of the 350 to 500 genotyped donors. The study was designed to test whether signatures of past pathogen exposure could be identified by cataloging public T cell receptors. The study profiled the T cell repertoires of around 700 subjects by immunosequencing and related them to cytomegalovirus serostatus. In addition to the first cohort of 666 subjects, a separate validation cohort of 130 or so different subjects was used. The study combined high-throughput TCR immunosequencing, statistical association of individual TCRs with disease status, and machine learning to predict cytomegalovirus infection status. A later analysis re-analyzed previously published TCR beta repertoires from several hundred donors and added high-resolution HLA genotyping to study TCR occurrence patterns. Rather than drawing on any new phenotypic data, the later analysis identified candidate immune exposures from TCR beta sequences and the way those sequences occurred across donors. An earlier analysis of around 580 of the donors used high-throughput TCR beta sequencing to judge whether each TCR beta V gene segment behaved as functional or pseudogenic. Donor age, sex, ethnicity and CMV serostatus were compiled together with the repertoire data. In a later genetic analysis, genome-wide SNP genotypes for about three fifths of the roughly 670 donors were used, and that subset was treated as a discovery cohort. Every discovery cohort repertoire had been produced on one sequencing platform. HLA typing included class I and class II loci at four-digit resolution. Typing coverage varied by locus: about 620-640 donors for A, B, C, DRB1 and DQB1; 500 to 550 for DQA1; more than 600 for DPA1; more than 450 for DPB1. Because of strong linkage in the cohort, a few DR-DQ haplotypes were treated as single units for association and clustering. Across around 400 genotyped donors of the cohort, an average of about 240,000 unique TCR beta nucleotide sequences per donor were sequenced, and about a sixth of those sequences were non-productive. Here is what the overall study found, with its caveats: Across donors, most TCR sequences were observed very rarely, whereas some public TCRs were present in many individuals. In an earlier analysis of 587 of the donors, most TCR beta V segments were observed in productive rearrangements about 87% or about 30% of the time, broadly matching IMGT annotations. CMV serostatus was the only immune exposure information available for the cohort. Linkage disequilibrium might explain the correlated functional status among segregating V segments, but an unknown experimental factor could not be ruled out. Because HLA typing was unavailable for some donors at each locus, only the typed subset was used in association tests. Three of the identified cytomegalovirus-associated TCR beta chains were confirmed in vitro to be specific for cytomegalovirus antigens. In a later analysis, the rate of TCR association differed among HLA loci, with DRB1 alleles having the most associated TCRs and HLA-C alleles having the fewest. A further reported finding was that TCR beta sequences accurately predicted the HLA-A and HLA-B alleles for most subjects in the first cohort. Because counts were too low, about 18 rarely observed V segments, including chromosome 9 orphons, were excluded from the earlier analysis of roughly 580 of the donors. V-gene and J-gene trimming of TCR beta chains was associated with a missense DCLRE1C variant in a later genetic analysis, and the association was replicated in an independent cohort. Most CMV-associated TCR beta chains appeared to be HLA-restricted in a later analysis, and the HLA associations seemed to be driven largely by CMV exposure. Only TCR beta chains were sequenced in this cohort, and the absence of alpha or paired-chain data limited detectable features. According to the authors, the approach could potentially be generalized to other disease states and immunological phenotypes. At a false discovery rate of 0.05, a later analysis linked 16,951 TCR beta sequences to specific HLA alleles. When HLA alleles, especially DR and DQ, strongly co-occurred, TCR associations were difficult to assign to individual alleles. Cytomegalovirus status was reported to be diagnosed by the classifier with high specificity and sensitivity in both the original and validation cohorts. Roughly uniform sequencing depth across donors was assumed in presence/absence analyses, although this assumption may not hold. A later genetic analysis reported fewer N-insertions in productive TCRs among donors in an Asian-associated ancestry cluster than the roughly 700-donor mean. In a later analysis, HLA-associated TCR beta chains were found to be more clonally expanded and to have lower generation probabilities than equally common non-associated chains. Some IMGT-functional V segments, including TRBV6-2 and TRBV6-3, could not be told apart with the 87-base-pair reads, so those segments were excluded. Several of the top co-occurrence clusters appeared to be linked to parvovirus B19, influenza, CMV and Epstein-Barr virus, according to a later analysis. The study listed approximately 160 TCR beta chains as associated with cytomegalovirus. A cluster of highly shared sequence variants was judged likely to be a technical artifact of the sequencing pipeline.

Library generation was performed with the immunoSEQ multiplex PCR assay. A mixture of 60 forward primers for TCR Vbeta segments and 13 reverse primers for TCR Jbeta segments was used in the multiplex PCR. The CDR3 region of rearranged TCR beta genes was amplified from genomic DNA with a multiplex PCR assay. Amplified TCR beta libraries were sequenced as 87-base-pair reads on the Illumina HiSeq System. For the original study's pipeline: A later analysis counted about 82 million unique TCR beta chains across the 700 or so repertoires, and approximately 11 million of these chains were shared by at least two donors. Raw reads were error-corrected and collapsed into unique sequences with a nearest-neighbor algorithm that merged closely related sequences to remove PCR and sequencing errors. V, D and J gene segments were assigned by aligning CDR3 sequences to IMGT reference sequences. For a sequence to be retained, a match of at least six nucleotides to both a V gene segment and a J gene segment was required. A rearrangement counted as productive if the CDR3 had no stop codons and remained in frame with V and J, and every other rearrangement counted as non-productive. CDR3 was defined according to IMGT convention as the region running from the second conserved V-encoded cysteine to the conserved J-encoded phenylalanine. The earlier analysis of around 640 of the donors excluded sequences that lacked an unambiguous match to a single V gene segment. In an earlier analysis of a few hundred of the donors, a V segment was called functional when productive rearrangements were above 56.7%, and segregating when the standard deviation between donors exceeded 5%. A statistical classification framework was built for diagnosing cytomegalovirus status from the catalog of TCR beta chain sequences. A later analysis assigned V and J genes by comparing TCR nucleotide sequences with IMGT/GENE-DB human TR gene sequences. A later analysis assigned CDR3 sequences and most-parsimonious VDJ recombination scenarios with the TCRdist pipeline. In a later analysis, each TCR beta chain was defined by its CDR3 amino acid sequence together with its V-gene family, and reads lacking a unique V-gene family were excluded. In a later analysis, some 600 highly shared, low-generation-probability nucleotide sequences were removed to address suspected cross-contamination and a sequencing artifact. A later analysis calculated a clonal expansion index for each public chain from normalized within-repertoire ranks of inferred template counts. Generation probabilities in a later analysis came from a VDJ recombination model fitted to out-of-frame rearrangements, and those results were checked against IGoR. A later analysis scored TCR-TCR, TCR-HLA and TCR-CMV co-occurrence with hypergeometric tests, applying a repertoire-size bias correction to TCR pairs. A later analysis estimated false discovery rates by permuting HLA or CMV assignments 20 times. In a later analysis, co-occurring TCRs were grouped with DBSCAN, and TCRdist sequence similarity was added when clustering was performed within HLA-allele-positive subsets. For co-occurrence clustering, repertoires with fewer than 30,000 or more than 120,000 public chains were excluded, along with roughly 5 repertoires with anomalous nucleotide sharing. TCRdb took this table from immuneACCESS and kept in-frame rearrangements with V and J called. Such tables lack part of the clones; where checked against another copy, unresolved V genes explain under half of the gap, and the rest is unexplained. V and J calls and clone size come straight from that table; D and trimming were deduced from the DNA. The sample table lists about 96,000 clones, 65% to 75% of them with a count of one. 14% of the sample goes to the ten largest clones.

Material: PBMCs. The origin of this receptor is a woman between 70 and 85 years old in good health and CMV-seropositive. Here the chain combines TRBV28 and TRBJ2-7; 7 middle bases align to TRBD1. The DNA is TGTGCCAGCACGAATGGGCAGGGGGCCTACGAGCAGTACTTC. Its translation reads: CASTNGQGAYEQYF.